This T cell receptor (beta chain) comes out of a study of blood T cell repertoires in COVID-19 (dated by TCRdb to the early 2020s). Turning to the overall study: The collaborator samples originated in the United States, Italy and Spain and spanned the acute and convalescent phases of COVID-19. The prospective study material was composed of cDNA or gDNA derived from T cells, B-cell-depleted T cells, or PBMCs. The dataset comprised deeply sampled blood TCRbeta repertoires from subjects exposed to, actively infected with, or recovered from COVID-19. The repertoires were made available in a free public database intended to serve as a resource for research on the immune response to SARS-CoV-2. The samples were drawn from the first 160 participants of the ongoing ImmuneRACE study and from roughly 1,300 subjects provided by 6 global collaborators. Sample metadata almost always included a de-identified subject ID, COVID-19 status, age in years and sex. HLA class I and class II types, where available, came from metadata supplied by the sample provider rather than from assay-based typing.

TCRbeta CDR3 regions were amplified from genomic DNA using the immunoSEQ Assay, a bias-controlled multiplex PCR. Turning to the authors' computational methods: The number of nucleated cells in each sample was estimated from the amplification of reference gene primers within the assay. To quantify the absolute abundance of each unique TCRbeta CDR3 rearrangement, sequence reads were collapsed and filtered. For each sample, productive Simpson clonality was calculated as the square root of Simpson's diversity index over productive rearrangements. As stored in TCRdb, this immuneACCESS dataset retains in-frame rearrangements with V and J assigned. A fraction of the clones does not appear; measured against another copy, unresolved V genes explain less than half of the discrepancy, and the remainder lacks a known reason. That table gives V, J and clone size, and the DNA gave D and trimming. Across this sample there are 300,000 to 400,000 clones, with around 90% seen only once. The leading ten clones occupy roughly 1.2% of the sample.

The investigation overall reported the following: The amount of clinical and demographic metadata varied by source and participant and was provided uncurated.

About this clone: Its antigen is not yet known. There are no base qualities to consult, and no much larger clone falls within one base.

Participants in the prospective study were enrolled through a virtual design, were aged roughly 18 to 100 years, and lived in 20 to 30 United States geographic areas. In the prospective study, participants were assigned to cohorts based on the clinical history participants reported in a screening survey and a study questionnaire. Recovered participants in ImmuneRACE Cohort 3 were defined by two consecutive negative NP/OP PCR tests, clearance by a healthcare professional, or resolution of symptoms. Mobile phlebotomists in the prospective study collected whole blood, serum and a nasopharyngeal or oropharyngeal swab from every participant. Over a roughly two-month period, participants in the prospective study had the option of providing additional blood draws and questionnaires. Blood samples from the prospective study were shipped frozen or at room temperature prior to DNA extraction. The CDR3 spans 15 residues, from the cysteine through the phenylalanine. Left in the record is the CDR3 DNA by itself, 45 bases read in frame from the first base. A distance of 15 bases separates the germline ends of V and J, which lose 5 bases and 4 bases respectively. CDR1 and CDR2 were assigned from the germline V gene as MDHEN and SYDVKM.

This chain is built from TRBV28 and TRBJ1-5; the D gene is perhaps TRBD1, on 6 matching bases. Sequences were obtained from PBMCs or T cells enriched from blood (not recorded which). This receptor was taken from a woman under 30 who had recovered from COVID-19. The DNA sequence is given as TGTGCCAGCAGTACACCCGGGACACAGAATCAGCCCCAGCATTTT. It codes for CASSTPGTQNQPQHF.